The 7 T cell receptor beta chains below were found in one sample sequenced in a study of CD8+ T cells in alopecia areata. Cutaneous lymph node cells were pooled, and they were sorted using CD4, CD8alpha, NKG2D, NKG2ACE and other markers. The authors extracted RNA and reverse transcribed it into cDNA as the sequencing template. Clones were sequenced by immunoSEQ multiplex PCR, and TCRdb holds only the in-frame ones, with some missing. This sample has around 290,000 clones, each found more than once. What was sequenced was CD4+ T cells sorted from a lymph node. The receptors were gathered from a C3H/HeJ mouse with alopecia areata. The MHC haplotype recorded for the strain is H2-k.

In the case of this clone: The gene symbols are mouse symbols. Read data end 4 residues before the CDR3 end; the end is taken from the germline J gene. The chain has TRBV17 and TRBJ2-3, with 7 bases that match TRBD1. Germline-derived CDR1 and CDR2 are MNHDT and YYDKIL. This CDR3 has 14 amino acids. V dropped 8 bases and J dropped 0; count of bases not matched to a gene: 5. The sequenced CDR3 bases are TGTGCTAGCGCCAGGGGGTCTAGTGCAGAA. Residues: CASARGSSAE. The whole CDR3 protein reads CASARGSSAETLYF. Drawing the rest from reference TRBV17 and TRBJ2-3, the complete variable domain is DTTVKQNPRYKLARVGKPVNLICSQTMNHDTMYWYQKKPNQAPKLLLFYYDKILNREADTFEKFQSSRPNNSFCSLYIGSAGLEYSAMYLCASARGSSAETLYFGSGTRLTVL.

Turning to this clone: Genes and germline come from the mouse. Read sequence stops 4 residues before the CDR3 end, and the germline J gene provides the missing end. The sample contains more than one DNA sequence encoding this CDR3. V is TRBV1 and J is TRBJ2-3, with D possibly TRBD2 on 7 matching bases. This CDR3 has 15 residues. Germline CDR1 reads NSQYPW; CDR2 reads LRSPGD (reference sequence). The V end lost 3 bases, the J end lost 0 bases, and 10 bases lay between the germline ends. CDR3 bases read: TGCACCTGCAGTGCCTGGGGGCCTAGTGCAGAA. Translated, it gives CTCSAWGPSAE. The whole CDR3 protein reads CTCSAWGPSAETLYF.

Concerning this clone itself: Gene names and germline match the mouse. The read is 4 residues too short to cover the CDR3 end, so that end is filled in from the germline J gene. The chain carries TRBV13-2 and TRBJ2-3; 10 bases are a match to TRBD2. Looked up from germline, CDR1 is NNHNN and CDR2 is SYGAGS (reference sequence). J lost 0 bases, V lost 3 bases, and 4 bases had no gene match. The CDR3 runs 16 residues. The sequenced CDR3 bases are TGTGCCAGCGGTGTCCCGGGACTGGGGAGTGCAGAA. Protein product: CASGVPGLGSAE. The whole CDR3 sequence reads CASGVPGLGSAETLYF.

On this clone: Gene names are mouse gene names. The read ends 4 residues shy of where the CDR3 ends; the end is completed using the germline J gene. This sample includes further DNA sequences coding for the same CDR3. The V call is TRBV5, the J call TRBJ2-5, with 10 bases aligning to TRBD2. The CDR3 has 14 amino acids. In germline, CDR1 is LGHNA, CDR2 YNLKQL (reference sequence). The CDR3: CASSQAGGADTQYF. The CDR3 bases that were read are TGTGCCAGCAGCCAAGCTGGGGGGGCGGAC.

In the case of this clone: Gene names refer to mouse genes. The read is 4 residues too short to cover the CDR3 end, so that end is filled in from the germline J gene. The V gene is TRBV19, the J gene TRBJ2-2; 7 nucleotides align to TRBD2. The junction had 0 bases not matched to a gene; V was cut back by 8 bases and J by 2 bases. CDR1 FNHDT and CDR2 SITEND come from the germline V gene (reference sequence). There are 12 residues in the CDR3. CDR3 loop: CASGGNTGQLYF. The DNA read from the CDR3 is TGTGCCAGTGGGGGGAACACCGGG.

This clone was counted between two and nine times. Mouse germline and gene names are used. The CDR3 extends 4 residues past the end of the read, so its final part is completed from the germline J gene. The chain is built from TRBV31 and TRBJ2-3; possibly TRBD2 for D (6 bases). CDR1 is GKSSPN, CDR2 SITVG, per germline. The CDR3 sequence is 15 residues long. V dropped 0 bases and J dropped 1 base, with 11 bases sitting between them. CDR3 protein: CAWSLGLGRAETLYF. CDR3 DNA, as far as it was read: TGTGCCTGGAGTCTAGGTCTGGGGCGTGCAGAA. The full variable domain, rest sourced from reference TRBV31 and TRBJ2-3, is AQTIHQWPVAEIKAVGSPLSLGCTIKGKSSPNLYWYWQATGGTLQQLFYSITVGQVESVVQLNLSASRPKDDQFILSTEKLLLSHSGFYLCAWSLGLGRAETLYFGSGTRLTVL.

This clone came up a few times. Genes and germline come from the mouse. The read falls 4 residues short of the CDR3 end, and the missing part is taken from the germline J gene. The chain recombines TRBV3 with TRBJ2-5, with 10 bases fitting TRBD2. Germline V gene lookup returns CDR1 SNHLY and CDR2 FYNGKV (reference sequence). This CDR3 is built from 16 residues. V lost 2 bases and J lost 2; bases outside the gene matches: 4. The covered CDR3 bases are TGTGCCAGCAGCTTACACTGGGGGGGAAGCCAAGAC. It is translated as CASSLHWGGSQD. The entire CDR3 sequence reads CASSLHWGGSQDTQYF. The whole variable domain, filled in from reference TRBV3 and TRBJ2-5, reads GPKVLQIPSHQIIDMGQMVTLNCDPVSNHLYFYWYKQILGQQMEFLVNFYNGKVMEKSKLFKDQFSVERPDGSYFTLKIQPTALEDSAVYFCASSLHWGGSQDTQYFGPGTRLLVL.